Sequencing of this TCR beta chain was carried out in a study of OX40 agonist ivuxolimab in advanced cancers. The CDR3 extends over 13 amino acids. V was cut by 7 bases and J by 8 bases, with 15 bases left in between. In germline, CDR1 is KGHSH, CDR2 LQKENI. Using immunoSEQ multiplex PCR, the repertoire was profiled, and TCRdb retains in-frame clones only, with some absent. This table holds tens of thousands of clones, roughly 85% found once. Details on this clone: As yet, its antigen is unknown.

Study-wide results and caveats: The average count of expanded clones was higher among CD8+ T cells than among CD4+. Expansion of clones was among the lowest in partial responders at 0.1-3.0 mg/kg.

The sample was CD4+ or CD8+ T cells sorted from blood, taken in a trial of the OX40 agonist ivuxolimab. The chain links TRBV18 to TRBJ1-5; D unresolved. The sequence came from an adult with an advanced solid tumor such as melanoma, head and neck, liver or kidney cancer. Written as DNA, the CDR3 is TGTGCCAGCTGTTCCGGGGAAAGTGAGCCCCAGCATTTT. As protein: CASCSGESEPQHF.